A selection of T cell receptor beta chains follows, all from one sample in a study of blood T cell repertoires in COVID-19. Using immunoSEQ multiplex PCR, the repertoire was profiled, and TCRdb retains in-frame clones only, with some absent. The sample has hundreds of thousands of clones, 70% to 90% seen once; the top ten hold 2.3%. The sequencing input was peripheral blood. All receptors derive from a woman between 55 and 75 years old with COVID-19, enrolled during active disease. CDR3s include the opening cysteine and the closing phenylalanine or tryptophan. Fields, in order: clone size, CDR3 length, J gene, D gene, V gene, CDR3 protein, CDR3 DNA. A D gene is named only where the DNA matches it firmly. Size values are once, few and many counts, or a class for expanded clones, and some rows have none.

clone size: NA; CDR3 length: 16; J gene: TRBJ2-7; D gene: TRBD1; V gene: TRBV18; CDR3 protein: CASSPVDRAISYEQYF; CDR3 DNA: TGTGCCAGCTCACCCGTGGACAGGGCAATCTCCTACGAGCAGTACTTC
clone size: NA; CDR3 length: 17; J gene: TRBJ2-3; D gene: TRBD2; V gene: TRBV2; CDR3 protein: CASTPAGGPDSTDTQYF; CDR3 DNA: TGTGCCAGCACTCCAGCGGGGGGACCGGACAGCACAGATACGCAGTATTTT
clone size: NA; CDR3 length: 13; J gene: TRBJ2-3; D gene: NA; V gene: TRBV30; CDR3 protein: CAWSDAGPDTQYF; CDR3 DNA: TGTGCCTGGAGTGACGCGGGGCCGGATACGCAGTATTTT
clone size: NA; CDR3 length: 22; J gene: TRBJ2-1; D gene: TRBD2; V gene: TRBV6-1; CDR3 protein: CASSEVRLAGGRLHKPYNEQFF; CDR3 DNA: TGTGCCAGCAGTGAAGTTCGGCTAGCGGGGGGGAGACTTCATAAGCCCTACAATGAGCAGTTCTTC
clone size: NA; CDR3 length: 14; J gene: TRBJ1-5; D gene: TRBD1; V gene: TRBV5-6; CDR3 protein: CASSFRGAYQPQHF; CDR3 DNA: TGTGCCAGCAGCTTCAGGGGGGCCTACCAGCCCCAGCATTTT
clone size: NA; CDR3 length: 17; J gene: TRBJ1-1; D gene: NA; V gene: TRBV27; CDR3 protein: CASSSSPREGMNTEAFF; CDR3 DNA: TGTGCCAGCAGTTCGTCCCCCAGGGAGGGGATGAACACTGAAGCTTTCTTT
clone size: few; CDR3 length: 16; J gene: TRBJ2-5; D gene: TRBD2; V gene: TRBV18; CDR3 protein: CASSPLTSGAQETQYF; CDR3 DNA: TGTGCCAGCTCACCTTTAACTAGCGGGGCACAAGAGACCCAGTACTTC
clone size: NA; CDR3 length: 13; J gene: TRBJ2-1; D gene: TRBD1; V gene: TRBV29-1; CDR3 protein: CSARTGGGNEQFF; CDR3 DNA: TGCAGCGCAAGGACAGGGGGAGGGAATGAGCAGTTCTTC
clone size: NA; CDR3 length: 18; J gene: TRBJ1-4; D gene: TRBD1; V gene: TRBV2; CDR3 protein: CASRAGTGGSATNEKLFF; CDR3 DNA: TGTGCCAGCAGAGCCGGGACAGGGGGCTCGGCAACTAATGAAAAACTGTTTTTT
clone size: NA; CDR3 length: 13; J gene: TRBJ1-1; D gene: TRBD1; V gene: TRBV4-2; CDR3 protein: CASSQGGGSEAFF; CDR3 DNA: TGTGCCAGCAGCCAAGGAGGGGGCTCTGAAGCTTTCTTT
clone size: NA; CDR3 length: 11; J gene: TRBJ1-4; D gene: NA; V gene: TRBV6-5; CDR3 protein: CASGLNEKLFF; CDR3 DNA: TGTGCATCGGGACTTAATGAAAAACTGTTTTTT
clone size: NA; CDR3 length: 14; J gene: TRBJ2-5; D gene: NA; V gene: TRBV5-1; CDR3 protein: CASSLGSKGETQYF; CDR3 DNA: TGCGCCAGCAGCTTGGGTAGCAAGGGGGAGACCCAGTACTTC
clone size: NA; CDR3 length: 13; J gene: TRBJ1-1; D gene: NA; V gene: TRBV4-1; CDR3 protein: CASSQDLNTEAFF; CDR3 DNA: TGCGCCAGCAGCCAAGATCTCAACACTGAAGCTTTCTTT
clone size: NA; CDR3 length: 18; J gene: TRBJ2-1; D gene: TRBD2; V gene: TRBV6-2/TRBV6-3; CDR3 protein: CASSRYGTSGSVGHEQFF; CDR3 DNA: TGTGCCAGCAGTAGATACGGGACTAGCGGAAGTGTAGGGCATGAGCAGTTCTTC
clone size: few; CDR3 length: 16; J gene: TRBJ1-5; D gene: NA; V gene: TRBV7-8; CDR3 protein: CASSRRRIPGMEPQHF; CDR3 DNA: TGTGCCAGCAGCCGACGCCGGATTCCCGGGATGGAGCCCCAGCATTTT
clone size: few; CDR3 length: 17; J gene: TRBJ1-1; D gene: NA; V gene: TRBV4-1; CDR3 protein: CASSQGRGSLMNTEAFF; CDR3 DNA: TGCGCCAGCAGCCAAGGGCGGGGTTCCCTTATGAACACTGAAGCTTTCTTT
clone size: NA; CDR3 length: 12; J gene: TRBJ1-2; D gene: NA; V gene: TRBV28; CDR3 protein: CASTPSGYGYTF; CDR3 DNA: TGTGCCAGCACACCCTCAGGATATGGCTACACCTTC
clone size: NA; CDR3 length: 14; J gene: TRBJ1-5; D gene: NA; V gene: TRBV5-6; CDR3 protein: CASSLVSSDQPQHF; CDR3 DNA: TGTGCCAGCAGCTTGGTTTCGTCCGATCAGCCCCAGCATTTT
clone size: NA; CDR3 length: 15; J gene: TRBJ1-5; D gene: TRBD1; V gene: TRBV15; CDR3 protein: CATSRDQGAGQPQHF; CDR3 DNA: TGTGCCACCAGCAGAGATCAGGGGGCCGGGCAGCCCCAGCATTTT
clone size: NA; CDR3 length: 13; J gene: TRBJ2-1; D gene: NA; V gene: TRBV19; CDR3 protein: CASSVTSPNEQFF; CDR3 DNA: TGTGCCAGTAGTGTTACAAGTCCCAATGAGCAGTTCTTC
clone size: NA; CDR3 length: 15; J gene: TRBJ2-7; D gene: NA; V gene: TRBV27; CDR3 protein: CASSFEAGGFYEQYF; CDR3 DNA: TGTGCCAGCAGTTTTGAGGCAGGGGGGTTTTACGAGCAGTACTTC
clone size: NA; CDR3 length: 11; J gene: TRBJ2-1; D gene: TRBD2; V gene: TRBV12-3/TRBV12-4; CDR3 protein: CASPSGGEQFF; CDR3 DNA: TGTGCCAGCCCAAGCGGGGGTGAGCAGTTCTTC
clone size: NA; CDR3 length: 14; J gene: TRBJ2-7; D gene: TRBD1; V gene: TRBV18; CDR3 protein: CASSRQGNTYEQYF; CDR3 DNA: TGTGCCAGCTCAAGACAGGGGAACACCTACGAGCAGTACTTC
clone size: NA; CDR3 length: 16; J gene: TRBJ1-1; D gene: TRBD1; V gene: TRBV5-1; CDR3 protein: CASRTRGPGVSTEAFF; CDR3 DNA: TGCGCCAGCAGAACCAGGGGGCCTGGGGTATCCACTGAAGCTTTCTTT
clone size: few; CDR3 length: 14; J gene: TRBJ1-1; D gene: NA; V gene: TRBV7-8; CDR3 protein: CASSLDEQPLRAFF; CDR3 DNA: TGTGCCAGCAGCTTAGATGAACAGCCCCTTAGAGCTTTCTTT
clone size: NA; CDR3 length: 12; J gene: TRBJ1-1; D gene: NA; V gene: TRBV28; CDR3 protein: CASRPTATEAFF; CDR3 DNA: TGTGCCAGCAGACCCACTGCGACTGAAGCTTTCTTT
clone size: NA; CDR3 length: 17; J gene: TRBJ2-2; D gene: TRBD1; V gene: TRBV27; CDR3 protein: CASSSRDRGRRAGELFF; CDR3 DNA: TGTGCCAGCAGTTCCAGGGACAGGGGGCGGCGTGCCGGGGAGCTGTTTTTT
clone size: NA; CDR3 length: 14; J gene: TRBJ2-1; D gene: NA; V gene: TRBV3-1/TRBV3-2; CDR3 protein: CASSQRGANNEQFF; CDR3 DNA: TGTGCCAGCAGCCAACGGGGGGCCAACAATGAGCAGTTCTTC
clone size: NA; CDR3 length: 14; J gene: TRBJ2-5; D gene: NA; V gene: TRBV9; CDR3 protein: CASSPHPLEETQYF; CDR3 DNA: TGTGCCAGCAGCCCCCACCCCCTAGAGGAGACCCAGTACTTC
clone size: NA; CDR3 length: 12; J gene: TRBJ2-7; D gene: TRBD1; V gene: TRBV10-3; CDR3 protein: CAIRGQAMMAYF; CDR3 DNA: TGTGCCATCAGAGGACAGGCTATGATGGCTTACTTC
clone size: NA; CDR3 length: 13; J gene: TRBJ1-6; D gene: NA; V gene: TRBV12-3/TRBV12-4; CDR3 protein: CASSLDARLALHF; CDR3 DNA: TGTGCCAGCAGTTTAGACGCGAGGTTAGCCCTCCACTTT
clone size: NA; CDR3 length: 12; J gene: TRBJ2-7; D gene: NA; V gene: TRBV11-3; CDR3 protein: CASSSTGFRQYF; CDR3 DNA: TGTGCCAGCAGCTCAACGGGATTTAGGCAGTACTTC
clone size: NA; CDR3 length: 12; J gene: TRBJ2-5; D gene: TRBD2; V gene: TRBV12-3/TRBV12-4; CDR3 protein: CASTLAGGLEYF; CDR3 DNA: TGTGCCAGCACCTTAGCGGGGGGGCTGGAGTACTTC
clone size: NA; CDR3 length: 16; J gene: TRBJ2-7; D gene: NA; V gene: TRBV6-1; CDR3 protein: CASSEASQGRPYEQYF; CDR3 DNA: TGTGCCAGCAGTGAAGCTTCACAGGGTCGCCCCTACGAGCAGTACTTC
clone size: NA; CDR3 length: 13; J gene: TRBJ2-7; D gene: NA; V gene: TRBV28; CDR3 protein: CASSVLFPYEQYF; CDR3 DNA: TGTGCCAGCAGCGTCCTTTTCCCCTACGAGCAGTACTTC
clone size: NA; CDR3 length: 15; J gene: TRBJ1-5; D gene: TRBD1; V gene: TRBV18; CDR3 protein: CASSPTGGANQPQHF; CDR3 DNA: TGTGCCAGCTCACCAACAGGGGGGGCCAATCAGCCCCAGCATTTT
clone size: NA; CDR3 length: 14; J gene: TRBJ1-2; D gene: TRBD1; V gene: TRBV3-1/TRBV3-2; CDR3 protein: CASSQRGQYYGYTF; CDR3 DNA: TGTGCCAGCAGCCAGCGGGGACAGTACTATGGCTACACCTTC
clone size: NA; CDR3 length: 15; J gene: TRBJ1-3; D gene: TRBD1; V gene: TRBV5-1; CDR3 protein: CASSQTGDAGNTIYF; CDR3 DNA: TGCGCCAGCAGCCAGACAGGGGACGCTGGAAACACCATATATTTT
clone size: NA; CDR3 length: 22; J gene: TRBJ1-1; D gene: TRBD1; V gene: TRBV19; CDR3 protein: CASSTFRGTGARHTQKYAEAFF; CDR3 DNA: TGTGCCAGTAGTACGTTTAGGGGGACAGGAGCCCGTCATACTCAAAAGTACGCTGAAGCTTTCTTT
clone size: NA; CDR3 length: 15; J gene: TRBJ2-2; D gene: NA; V gene: TRBV28; CDR3 protein: CASSAGVLNTGELFF; CDR3 DNA: TGTGCCAGCAGTGCAGGGGTTTTGAACACCGGGGAGCTGTTTTTT
clone size: NA; CDR3 length: 16; J gene: TRBJ1-4; D gene: TRBD1; V gene: TRBV6-5; CDR3 protein: CASSYSIGTGVWKLFF; CDR3 DNA: TGTGCCAGCAGTTACTCCATCGGGACAGGCGTTTGGAAACTGTTTTTT
clone size: NA; CDR3 length: 13; J gene: TRBJ2-7; D gene: NA; V gene: TRBV7-2; CDR3 protein: CASSFGQVYEQYF; CDR3 DNA: TGTGCCAGCAGCTTCGGTCAGGTCTACGAGCAGTACTTC
clone size: NA; CDR3 length: 14; J gene: TRBJ2-2; D gene: TRBD2; V gene: TRBV6-5; CDR3 protein: CASSTAGRTGELFF; CDR3 DNA: TGTGCCAGCAGTACAGCGGGGCGCACCGGGGAGCTGTTTTTT
clone size: NA; CDR3 length: 13; J gene: TRBJ1-3; D gene: NA; V gene: TRBV18; CDR3 protein: CATSGNSGNTIYF; CDR3 DNA: TGTGCCACCTCCGGGAACTCTGGAAACACCATATATTTT
clone size: once; CDR3 length: 14; J gene: TRBJ1-1; D gene: NA; V gene: TRBV19; CDR3 protein: CASSWGGMNTEAFF; CDR3 DNA: TGTGCCAGTAGTTGGGGGGGGATGAACACTGAAGCTTTCTTT
clone size: NA; CDR3 length: 12; J gene: TRBJ2-1; D gene: NA; V gene: TRBV12-3/TRBV12-4; CDR3 protein: CASPSRAGEQFF; CDR3 DNA: TGTGCCAGCCCTTCCAGGGCCGGTGAGCAGTTCTTC
clone size: NA; CDR3 length: 15; J gene: TRBJ2-3; D gene: TRBD2; V gene: TRBV28; CDR3 protein: CASSLAGGSTDTQYF; CDR3 DNA: TGTGCCAGCAGTCTAGCGGGGGGGAGCACAGATACGCAGTATTTT
clone size: NA; CDR3 length: 15; J gene: TRBJ2-2; D gene: TRBD1; V gene: TRBV11-2; CDR3 protein: CASSTRQGPTGELFF; CDR3 DNA: TGTGCCAGCAGCACACGACAGGGCCCCACCGGGGAGCTGTTTTTT
clone size: NA; CDR3 length: 14; J gene: TRBJ2-1; D gene: NA; V gene: TRBV28; CDR3 protein: CASGGARSYNEQFF; CDR3 DNA: TGTGCCAGCGGGGGGGCCCGTTCCTACAATGAGCAGTTCTTC
clone size: NA; CDR3 length: 14; J gene: TRBJ2-5; D gene: NA; V gene: TRBV10-2; CDR3 protein: CASRTRDSLETQYF; CDR3 DNA: TGCGCCAGCAGGACCCGGGACTCCCTCGAGACCCAGTACTTC
clone size: NA; CDR3 length: 12; J gene: TRBJ2-7; D gene: NA; V gene: TRBV2; CDR3 protein: CASRQGSYEQYF; CDR3 DNA: TGTGCCAGCCGTCAGGGCTCCTACGAGCAGTACTTC
clone size: NA; CDR3 length: 13; J gene: TRBJ1-2; D gene: TRBD1; V gene: TRBV7-2; CDR3 protein: CASSRGQGHGYTF; CDR3 DNA: TGTGCCAGCAGCCGTGGACAGGGGCATGGCTACACCTTC
clone size: once; CDR3 length: 15; J gene: TRBJ2-1; D gene: NA; V gene: TRBV7-2; CDR3 protein: CASSITVSDNNEQFF; CDR3 DNA: TGTGCCAGCAGCATAACAGTGTCGGACAATAATGAGCAGTTCTTC
clone size: many; CDR3 length: 13; J gene: TRBJ1-5; D gene: NA; V gene: TRBV6-5; CDR3 protein: CASSTQVYQPQHF; CDR3 DNA: TGTGCCAGCAGCACACAGGTCTATCAGCCCCAGCATTTT